This T cell receptor beta chain was sequenced in a study of blood T cell repertoires in COVID-19. This clone appeared a single time. Germline values: CDR1 MNHEY, CDR2 SVGAGI. The CDR3 extends over 12 amino acids. With 2 bases removed from V and 4 bases from J, the gap between germline ends came to 3 bases. In the original workflow: Researchers report that nucleated cell counts were estimated from reference gene primer amplification. The method was immunoSEQ multiplex PCR; TCRdb's version includes in-frame clones alone and lacks a portion of them. V, J and clone size are taken as reported in that table, and D and trimming were inferred from the DNA itself. The sample has around 99,000 clones; less than 85% are singletons.

The sequenced sample was peripheral blood. This sequence joins TRBV6-5 and TRBJ2-1; D is unclear. The TCR originated in an elderly woman with active or convalescent COVID-19. The chain's CDR3 is CASSYQYNEQFF. The CDR3 DNA follows: TGTGCCAGCAGTTACCAGTACAATGAGCAGTTCTTC.